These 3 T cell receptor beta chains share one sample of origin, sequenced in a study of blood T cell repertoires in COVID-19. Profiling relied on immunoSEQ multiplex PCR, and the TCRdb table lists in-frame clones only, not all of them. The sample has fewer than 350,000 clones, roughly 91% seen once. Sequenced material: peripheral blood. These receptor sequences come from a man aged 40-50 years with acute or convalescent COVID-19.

The CDR3 is CASSKGGTVLDTQYF. The CDR3 nucleotides read TGTGCCAGCAGTAAAGGAGGAACGGTGTTAGATACGCAGTATTTT. The chain links TRBV11-3 to TRBJ2-3, with D possibly being TRBD2 (5 bases). V lost 6 bases, J lost 5 bases, and 18 bases lay in between. CDR3 length: 15 residues. Germline-derived CDR1 and CDR2 are SGHNT and YENEEA.

The CDR3 is CASSLDPRTGTNEQFF. CDR3 bases: TGTGCCAGCAGCTTAGACCCCCGGACAGGGACCAATGAGCAGTTCTTC. The rearrangement uses TRBV7-8 and TRBJ2-1, with TRBD1 matching 8 bases. Trimming removed 1 base from V and 6 bases from J; junction bases left unmatched: 8. Germline lookup yields CDR1 SGHVS and CDR2 FQNEAQ. The CDR3 consists of 16 residues.

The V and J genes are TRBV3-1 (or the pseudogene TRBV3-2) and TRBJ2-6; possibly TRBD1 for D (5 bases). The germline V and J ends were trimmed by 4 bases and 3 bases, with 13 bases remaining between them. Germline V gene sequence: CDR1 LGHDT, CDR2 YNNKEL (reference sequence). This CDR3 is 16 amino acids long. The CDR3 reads CASSLRGLSGANVLTF. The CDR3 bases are TGTGCCAGCAGCCTTAGGGGTTTGAGTGGGGCCAACGTCCTGACTTTC.